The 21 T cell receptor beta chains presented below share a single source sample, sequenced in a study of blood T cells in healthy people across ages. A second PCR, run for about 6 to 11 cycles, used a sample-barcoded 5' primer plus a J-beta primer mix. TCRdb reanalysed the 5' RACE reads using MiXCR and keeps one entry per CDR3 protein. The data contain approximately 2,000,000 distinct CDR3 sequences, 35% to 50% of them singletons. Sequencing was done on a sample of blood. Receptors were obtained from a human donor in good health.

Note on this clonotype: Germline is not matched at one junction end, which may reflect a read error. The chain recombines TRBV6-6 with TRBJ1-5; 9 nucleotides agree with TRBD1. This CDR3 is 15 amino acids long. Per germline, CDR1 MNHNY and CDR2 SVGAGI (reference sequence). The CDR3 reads CASNRGLGSNQSQHF. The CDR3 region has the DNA TGTGCCAGCAACAGGGGGCTCGGTAGCAATCAGTCCCAGCATTTT.

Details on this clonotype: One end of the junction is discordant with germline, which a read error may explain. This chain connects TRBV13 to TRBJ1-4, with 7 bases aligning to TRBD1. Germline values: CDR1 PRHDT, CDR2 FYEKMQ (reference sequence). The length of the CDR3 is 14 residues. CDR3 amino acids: CANSLRQGVGKRFF. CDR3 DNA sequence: TGTGCCAACAGCTTAAGACAGGGCGTTGGAAAACGGTTTTTT.

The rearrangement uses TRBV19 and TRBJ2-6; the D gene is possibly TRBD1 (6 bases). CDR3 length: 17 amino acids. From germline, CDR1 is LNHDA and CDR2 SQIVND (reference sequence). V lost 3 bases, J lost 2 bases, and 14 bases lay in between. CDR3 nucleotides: TGTGCCAGTAGTATCTGGCCCCAGGGGCCTGGGGCCAACGTCCTGACTTTC. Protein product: CASSIWPQGPGANVLTF.

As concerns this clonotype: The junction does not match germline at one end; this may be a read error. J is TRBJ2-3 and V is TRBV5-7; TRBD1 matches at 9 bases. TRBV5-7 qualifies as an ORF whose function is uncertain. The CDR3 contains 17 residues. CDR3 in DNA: TGTGCCAGCAGCCAACTTACAGGGGGCTGGAGCACAGATACGCGGTATTTT. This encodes CASSQLTGGWSTDTRYF.

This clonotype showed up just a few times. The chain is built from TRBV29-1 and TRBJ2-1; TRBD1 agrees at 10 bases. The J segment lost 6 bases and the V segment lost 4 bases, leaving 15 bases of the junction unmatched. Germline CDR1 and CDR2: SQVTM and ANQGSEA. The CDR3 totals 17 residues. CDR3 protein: CSVVGWVGTGDGNEQFF. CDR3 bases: TGCAGCGTTGTAGGTTGGGTTGGGACAGGGGACGGCAATGAGCAGTTCTTC.

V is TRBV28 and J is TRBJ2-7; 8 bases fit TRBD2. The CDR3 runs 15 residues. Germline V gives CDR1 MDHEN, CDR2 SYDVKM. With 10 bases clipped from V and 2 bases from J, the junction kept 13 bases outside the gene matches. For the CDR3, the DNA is TGTGCCACCCAGGGGTTAGCGGGGCCAACCTACGAGCAGTACTTC. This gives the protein CATQGLAGPTYEQYF. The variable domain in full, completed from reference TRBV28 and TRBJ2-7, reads DVKVTQSSRYLVKRTGEKVFLECVQDMDHENMFWYRQDPGLGLRLIYFSYDVKMKEKGDIPEGYSVSREKKERFSLILESASTNQTSMYLCATQGLAGPTYEQYFGPGTRLTVT.

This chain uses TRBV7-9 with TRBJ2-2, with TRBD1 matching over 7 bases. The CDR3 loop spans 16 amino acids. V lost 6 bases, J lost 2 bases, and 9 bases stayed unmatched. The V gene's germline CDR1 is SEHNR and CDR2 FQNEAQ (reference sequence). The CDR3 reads CASSSTGAPNTGELFF. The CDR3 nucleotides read TGTGCCAGCAGTTCAACAGGGGCCCCTAACACCGGGGAGCTGTTTTTT.

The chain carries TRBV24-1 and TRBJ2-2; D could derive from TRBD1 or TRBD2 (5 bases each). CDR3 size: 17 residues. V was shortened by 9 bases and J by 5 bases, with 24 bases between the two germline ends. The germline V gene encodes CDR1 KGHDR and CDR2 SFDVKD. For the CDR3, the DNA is TGTGCCACCTTGGATGCCTCGGGACCGACACTGACCGGGGAGCTGTTTTTT. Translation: CATLDASGPTLTGELFF.

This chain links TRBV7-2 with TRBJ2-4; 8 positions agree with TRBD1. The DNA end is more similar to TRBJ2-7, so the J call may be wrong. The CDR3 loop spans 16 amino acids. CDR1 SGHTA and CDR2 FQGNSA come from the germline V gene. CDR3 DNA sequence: TGTGCCAGCAGCTTAGAGGCAGGGGGCAACCCATACGAGCAGTACTTC. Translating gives CASSLEAGGNPYEQYF.

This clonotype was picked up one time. This chain's CDR3 is CSVGTVSGNTIYF. The CDR3 DNA is TGCAGCGTTGGGACAGTCTCTGGAAACACCATATATTTT. The chain is built from TRBV29-1 and TRBJ1-3; possible D gene TRBD1, 6 bases. Germline V gene lookup returns CDR1 SQVTM and CDR2 ANQGSEA. Trimming took off 4 bases at V and 0 bases at J, with 7 bases between the two ends. This CDR3 is 13 amino acids long.

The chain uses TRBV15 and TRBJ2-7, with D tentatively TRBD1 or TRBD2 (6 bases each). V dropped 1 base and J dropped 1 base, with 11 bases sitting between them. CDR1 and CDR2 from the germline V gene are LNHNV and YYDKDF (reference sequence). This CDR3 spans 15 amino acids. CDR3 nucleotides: TGTGCCACCAGCAGAGCTTGGGGGGCGTCCTACGAGCAGTACTTC. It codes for CATSRAWGASYEQYF.

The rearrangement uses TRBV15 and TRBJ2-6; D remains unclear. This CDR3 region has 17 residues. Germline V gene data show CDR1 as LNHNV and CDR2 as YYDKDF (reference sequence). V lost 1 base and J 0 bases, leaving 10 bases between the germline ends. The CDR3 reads CATSRGVFDSGANVLTF. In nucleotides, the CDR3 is TGTGCCACCAGCAGAGGGGTGTTTGACTCTGGGGCCAACGTCCTGACTTTC.

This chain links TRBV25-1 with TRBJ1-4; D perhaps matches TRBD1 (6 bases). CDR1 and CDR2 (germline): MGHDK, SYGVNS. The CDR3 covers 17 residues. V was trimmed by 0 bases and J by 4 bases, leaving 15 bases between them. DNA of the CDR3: TGTGCCAGCAGTGAATATAGGGGGACTGCCCATAATGAAAAACTGTTTTTT. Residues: CASSEYRGTAHNEKLFF. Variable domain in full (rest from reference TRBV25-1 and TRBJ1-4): EADIYQTPRYLVIGTGKKITLECSQTMGHDKMYWYQQDPGMELHLIHYSYGVNSTEKGDLSSESTVSRIRTEHFPLTLESARPSHTSQYLCASSEYRGTAHNEKLFFGSGTQLSVL.

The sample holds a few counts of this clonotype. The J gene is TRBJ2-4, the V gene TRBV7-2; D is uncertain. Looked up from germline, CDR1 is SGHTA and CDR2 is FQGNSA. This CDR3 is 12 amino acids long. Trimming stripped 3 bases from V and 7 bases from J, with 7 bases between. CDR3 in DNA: TGTGCCAGCAGCTTGGTTCCGAACATTCAGTACTTC. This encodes CASSLVPNIQYF.

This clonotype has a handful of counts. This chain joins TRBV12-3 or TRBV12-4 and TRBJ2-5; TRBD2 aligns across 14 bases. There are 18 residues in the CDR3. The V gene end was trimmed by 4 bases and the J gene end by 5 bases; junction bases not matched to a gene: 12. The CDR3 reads CASSSRRLAGGPSETQYF. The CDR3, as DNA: TGTGCCAGCAGTTCACGACGACTAGCGGGGGGGCCTTCGGAGACCCAGTACTTC.

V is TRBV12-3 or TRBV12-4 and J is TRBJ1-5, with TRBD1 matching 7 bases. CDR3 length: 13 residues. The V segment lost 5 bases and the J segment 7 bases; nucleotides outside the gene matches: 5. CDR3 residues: CASSTGAVQPQHF. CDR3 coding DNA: TGTGCCAGCAGTACAGGGGCGGTACAGCCCCAGCATTTT.

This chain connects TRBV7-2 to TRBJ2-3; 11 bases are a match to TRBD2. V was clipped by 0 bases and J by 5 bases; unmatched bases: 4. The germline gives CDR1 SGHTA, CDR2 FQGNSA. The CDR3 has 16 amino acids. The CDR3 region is CASSLASGGAQDTQYF. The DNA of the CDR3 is TGTGCCAGCAGCTTAGCTAGCGGGGGGGCCCAAGATACGCAGTATTTT.

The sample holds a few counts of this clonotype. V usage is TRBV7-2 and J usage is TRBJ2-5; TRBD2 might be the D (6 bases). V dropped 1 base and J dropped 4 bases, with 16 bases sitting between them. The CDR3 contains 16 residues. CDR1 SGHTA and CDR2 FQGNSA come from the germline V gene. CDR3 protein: CASSLVARGIRETQYF. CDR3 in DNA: TGTGCCAGCAGCTTAGTTGCGCGGGGTATTCGAGAGACCCAGTACTTC.

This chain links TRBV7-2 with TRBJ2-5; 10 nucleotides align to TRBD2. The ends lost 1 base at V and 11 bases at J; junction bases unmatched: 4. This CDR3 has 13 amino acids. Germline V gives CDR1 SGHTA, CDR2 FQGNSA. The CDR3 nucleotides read TGTGCCAGCAGCTTAGAACTAGCGGGGCCGCAGTACTTC. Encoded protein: CASSLELAGPQYF.

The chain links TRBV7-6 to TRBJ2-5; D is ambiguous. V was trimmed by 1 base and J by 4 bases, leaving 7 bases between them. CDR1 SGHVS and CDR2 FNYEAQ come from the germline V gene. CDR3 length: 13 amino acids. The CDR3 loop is CASSLVTRETQYF. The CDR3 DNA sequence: TGTGCCAGCAGCTTAGTCACAAGAGAGACCCAGTACTTC.

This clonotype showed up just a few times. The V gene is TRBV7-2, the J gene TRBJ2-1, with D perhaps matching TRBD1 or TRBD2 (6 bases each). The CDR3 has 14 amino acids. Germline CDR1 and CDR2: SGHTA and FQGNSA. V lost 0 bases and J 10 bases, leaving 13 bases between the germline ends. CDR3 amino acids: CASSLAGGLGEQFF. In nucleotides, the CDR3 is TGTGCCAGCAGCTTAGCGGGGGGCCTAGGAGAGCAGTTCTTC. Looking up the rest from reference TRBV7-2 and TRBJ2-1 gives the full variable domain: GAGVSQSPSNKVTEKGKDVELRCDPISGHTALYWYRQSLGQGLEFLIYFQGNSAPDKSGLPSDRFSAERTGGSVSTLTIQRTQQEDSAVYLCASSLAGGLGEQFFGPGTRLTVL.